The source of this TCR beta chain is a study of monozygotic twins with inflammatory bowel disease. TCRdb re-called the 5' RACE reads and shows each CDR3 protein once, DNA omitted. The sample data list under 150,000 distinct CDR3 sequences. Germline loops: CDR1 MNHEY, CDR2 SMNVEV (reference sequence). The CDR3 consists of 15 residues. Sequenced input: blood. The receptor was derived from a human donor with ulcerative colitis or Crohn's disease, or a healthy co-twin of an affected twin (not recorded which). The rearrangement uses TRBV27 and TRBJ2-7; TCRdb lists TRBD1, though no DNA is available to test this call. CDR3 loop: CASSYLGGLVYEQYF.